This T cell receptor beta chain was sequenced in a study of cytotoxic CD8 clonotypes in ibrutinib-treated CLL. Study results and limitations: Public clonotypes were uncommon and contracted or stayed stable on treatment. Higher clonality was seen at ibrutinib response and a return toward baseline at progression. Clonality measured at baseline exceeded age-matched healthy donors, tracking circulating CD8+ T-cell counts.

Investigators sought sequencing depths of between 1 in 200,000 and 1 in 1 million T cells. The data were produced by immunoSEQ multiplex PCR, yet TCRdb's version contains in-frame clones alone and is incomplete. The profile shows approximately 45,000 clones, 65% of them singletons. This clone was counted a few times. The antigen is unknown. Germline values: CDR1 MNHEY, CDR2 SVGAGI. The length of the CDR3 is 13 residues. Trimming removed 4 bases from V and 11 bases from J; junction bases left unmatched: 7. J is TRBJ1-4 and V is TRBV6-5, with 7 bases aligning to TRBD1. The TCR was taken from a human donor with chronic lymphocytic leukemia. This sample comprised PBMCs, obtained after 24 months of ibrutinib treatment. The CDR3 region is CASSSRQGGKLFF. For the CDR3, the DNA is TGTGCCAGCAGTTCCCGACAGGGAGGGAAACTGTTTTTT.